Each of the 16 T cell receptor beta chains below was sequenced from the same sample in a study of cytomegalovirus exposure and HLA in healthy donors. A multiplex PCR was run with 60 Vbeta primers and 13 Jbeta primers. TCRdb keeps only in-frame clones here, not all; method: immunoSEQ multiplex PCR. The sample has about 160,000 clones; around three quarters are singletons. Sequenced input: PBMCs. These TCRs come from a woman younger than 45 in good health and CMV-seronegative.

This clone came up once. The V and J genes are TRBV7-2 and TRBJ1-2; 7 bases agree with TRBD1. The CDR3 is made up of 15 amino acids. Germline V lookup: CDR1 SGHTA, CDR2 FQGNSA. V lost 2 bases and J lost 4; bases outside the gene matches: 7. The CDR3 region has the DNA TGTGCCAGCAGCTTATCTTGGGCAGGGGGCTATGGCTACACCTTC. It encodes CASSLSWAGGYGYTF.

The chain recombines TRBV9 with TRBJ1-2; no clear D. This CDR3 spans 15 amino acids. V lost 0 bases to trimming and J lost 0 bases, with 9 bases between them. Germline lookup yields CDR1 SGDLS and CDR2 YYNGEE. CDR3 sequence (DNA): TGTGCCAGCAGCGTAGCGAGGGAGACTAACTATGGCTACACCTTC. It yields the protein CASSVARETNYGYTF.

The rearrangement links TRBV15 to TRBJ1-1; 8 bases map to TRBD1. The length of the CDR3 is 15 residues. Unmatched junction bases numbered 3, after V lost 2 bases and J lost 1 base. Germline values: CDR1 LNHNV, CDR2 YYDKDF (reference sequence). Here the CDR3 DNA reads TGTGCCACCAGCAGATCAGGGGGCGCGAACACTGAAGCTTTCTTT. This codes for CATSRSGGANTEAFF.

This clone was counted once. The chain couples TRBV5-1 to TRBJ1-5; D call uncertain. This CDR3 spans 14 amino acids. The germline gives CDR1 SGHRS, CDR2 YFSETQ. V shed 1 base and J shed 5 bases, with 10 bases lying between them. Here the CDR3 DNA reads TGCGCCAGCAGCTTGTATCTCGGGGATCAGCCCCAGCATTTT. It specifies CASSLYLGDQPQHF.

The genes are TRBV5-1 and TRBJ2-6; the D is unclear. The CDR3 sequence is 13 residues long. Trimming took off 6 bases at V and 4 bases at J, with 8 bases between the two ends. CDR1 is SGHRS and CDR2 is YFSETQ in the germline V gene. CDR3 sequence reads: CASTFGGANVLTF. Here the CDR3 DNA reads TGCGCCAGCACCTTCGGGGGGGCCAACGTCCTGACTTTC.

V usage is TRBV27 and J usage is TRBJ2-1; D may be TRBD2 (5 bases). V was clipped by 3 bases and J by 8 bases, with 26 bases between them. Germline CDR1 and CDR2: MNHEY and SMNVEV (reference sequence). The CDR3 loop spans 18 amino acids. The CDR3 reads CASSFASLSGQPCDEQFF. CDR3 sequence (DNA): TGTGCCAGCAGTTTCGCTAGCTTATCTGGGCAACCATGTGATGAGCAGTTCTTC.

The gene calls are TRBV5-4 and TRBJ2-2, with TRBD2 matching 11 bases. The CDR3 length is 16 residues. Germline CDR1 is SGHNT and CDR2 is YYREEE (reference sequence). J was trimmed by 1 base and V by 5 bases; bases with no gene match: 4. DNA of the CDR3: TGTGCCAGCAGGGCAGGGACTAGCGGGAACACCGGGGAGCTGTTTTTT. Its translation is CASRAGTSGNTGELFF.

The rearrangement uses TRBV7-2 and TRBJ2-2; 9 bases are a match to TRBD2. V dropped 6 bases and J dropped 3; count of bases not matched to a gene: 5. The CDR3 contains 15 residues. Germline values: CDR1 SGHTA, CDR2 FQGNSA. In nucleotides, the CDR3 is TGTGCCAGCAGACCGACTAGCGGATACACCGGGGAGCTGTTTTTT. Translation gives CASRPTSGYTGELFF. The full variable domain, rest sourced from reference TRBV7-2 and TRBJ2-2, is GAGVSQSPSNKVTEKGKDVELRCDPISGHTALYWYRQSLGQGLEFLIYFQGNSAPDKSGLPSDRFSAERTGGSVSTLTIQRTQQEDSAVYLCASRPTSGYTGELFFGEGSRLTVL.

The J gene is TRBJ2-5, the V gene TRBV27; 10 nucleotides line up with TRBD2. The J call is in doubt because the DNA end fits TRBJ2-7 better. This CDR3 contains 13 residues. Germline V gives CDR1 MNHEY, CDR2 SMNVEV (reference sequence). The CDR3 loop is CASSFSGRPEQYF. Written as DNA, the CDR3 is TGTGCCAGCAGTTTTAGCGGGAGGCCCGAGCAGTACTTC.

The V and J genes are TRBV19 and TRBJ1-1; 7 nucleotides align to TRBD1. With V trimmed by 6 bases and J by 4 bases, 2 bases remained unmatched. Germline CDR1 and CDR2: LNHDA and SQIVND (reference sequence). The CDR3 has 12 residues. CDR3 protein: CASRRQGTEAFF. CDR3 bases: TGTGCCAGTAGGCGACAGGGCACTGAAGCTTTCTTT. Full variable domain (outside the CDR3, taken from reference TRBV19 and TRBJ1-1): DGGITQSPKYLFRKEGQNVTLSCEQNLNHDAMYWYRQDPGQGLRLIYYSQIVNDFQKGDIAEGYSVSREKKESFPLTVTSAQKNPTAFYLCASRRQGTEAFFGQGTRLTVV.

V gene TRBV20-1 combines with J gene TRBJ2-7; a possible D gene is TRBD2 (6 bases). V dropped 3 bases and J dropped 5 bases, with 8 bases sitting between them. The CDR3 loop spans 11 amino acids. Germline-derived CDR1 and CDR2 are DFQATT and SNEGSKA (reference sequence). The CDR3 is CSASGRDEQYF. Written as DNA, the CDR3 is TGCAGTGCTAGCGGGAGAGACGAGCAGTACTTC.

The J gene is TRBJ1-4, the V gene TRBV10-3, with D hard to call. The CDR3 covers 15 residues. Germline CDR1 reads ENHRY; CDR2 reads SYGVKD. The V gene lost 10 bases and the J gene lost 8 bases, with 23 bases spanning the gap. The CDR3 nucleotides are TGTGCCAGCCAGCGGGGTGGATCTAAGGAAGAAAAACTGTTTTTT. Amino acid sequence: CASQRGGSKEEKLFF.

The chain couples TRBV10-3 to TRBJ2-3; 11 positions match TRBD2. The CDR3 loop spans 16 amino acids. The V gene's germline CDR1 is ENHRY and CDR2 SYGVKD. Unmatched junction bases numbered 4, after V lost 3 bases and J lost 2 bases. CDR3 bases: TGTGCCATCAGTGAAACGGGACTAGCGGACACAGATACGCAGTATTTT. This sequence encodes CAISETGLADTDTQYF.

Comments on this clone: The same CDR3 arises from other DNA sequences in this sample as well. V usage is TRBV29-1 and J usage is TRBJ1-5; 8 bases are shared with TRBD1. The ends lost 4 bases at V and 1 base at J; junction bases unmatched: 0. The CDR3 covers 13 residues. Germline CDR1 reads SQVTM; CDR2 reads ANQGSEA. DNA for the CDR3: TGCAGCGTTGGGACAGGGAGCAATCAGCCCCAGCATTTT. Residues: CSVGTGSNQPQHF.

The rearrangement joins TRBV11-2 to TRBJ2-3; 12 bases line up with TRBD2. Losses at the gene ends were 1 base for V and 2 bases for J; bases not matched to a gene: 4. The CDR3 is made up of 17 amino acids. Germline CDR1 SGHAT, CDR2 FQNNGV. The CDR3 DNA reads as TGTGCCAGCAGCTTAGGTTGGACTAGCGGGATCACAGATACGCAGTATTTT. Amino acid sequence: CASSLGWTSGITDTQYF.

J is TRBJ1-5 and V is TRBV19; D is unresolved. Trimming took off 4 bases at V and 0 bases at J, with 7 bases between the two ends. The CDR3 contains 14 residues. The V gene's germline CDR1 is LNHDA and CDR2 SQIVND (reference sequence). CDR3: CASSTLISNQPQHF. CDR3 nucleotides: TGTGCCAGTAGTACCCTTATTAGCAATCAGCCCCAGCATTTT.